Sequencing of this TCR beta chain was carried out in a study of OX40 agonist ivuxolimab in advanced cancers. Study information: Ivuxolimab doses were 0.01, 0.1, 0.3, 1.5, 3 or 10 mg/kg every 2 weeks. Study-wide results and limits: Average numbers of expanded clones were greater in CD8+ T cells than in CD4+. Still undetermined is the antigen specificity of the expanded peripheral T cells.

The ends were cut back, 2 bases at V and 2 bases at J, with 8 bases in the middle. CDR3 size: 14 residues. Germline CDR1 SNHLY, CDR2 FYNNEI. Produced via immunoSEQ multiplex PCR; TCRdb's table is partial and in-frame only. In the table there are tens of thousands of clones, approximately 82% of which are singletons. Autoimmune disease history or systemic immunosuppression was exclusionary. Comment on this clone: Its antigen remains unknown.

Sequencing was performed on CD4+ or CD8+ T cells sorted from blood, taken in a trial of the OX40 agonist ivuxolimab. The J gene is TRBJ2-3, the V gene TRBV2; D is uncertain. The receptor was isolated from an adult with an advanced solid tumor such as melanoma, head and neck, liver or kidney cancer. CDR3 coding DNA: TGTGCCAGCAGTGAACGGCAGCTCACAGATACGCAGTATTTT. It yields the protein CASSERQLTDTQYF.